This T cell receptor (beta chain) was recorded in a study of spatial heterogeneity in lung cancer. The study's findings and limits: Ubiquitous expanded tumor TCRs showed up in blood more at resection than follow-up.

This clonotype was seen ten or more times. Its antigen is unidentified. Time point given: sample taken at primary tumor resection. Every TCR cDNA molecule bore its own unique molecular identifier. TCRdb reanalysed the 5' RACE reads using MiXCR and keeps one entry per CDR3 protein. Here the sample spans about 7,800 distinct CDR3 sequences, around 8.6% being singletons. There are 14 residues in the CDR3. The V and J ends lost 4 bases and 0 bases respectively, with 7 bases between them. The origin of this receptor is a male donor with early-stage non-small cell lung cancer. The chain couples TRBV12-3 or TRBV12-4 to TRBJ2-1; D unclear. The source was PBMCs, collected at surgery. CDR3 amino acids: CASSSKSSYNEQFF. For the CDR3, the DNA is TGTGCCAGCAGTTCAAAAAGCTCCTACAATGAGCAGTTCTTC.